Listed below are T cell receptor beta chains from one sample, sequenced in a study of shared clonotypes between healthy human individuals. Some clones are missing from TCRdb's copy, which holds only in-frame ones; the method was immunoSEQ multiplex PCR. The sample records hundreds of thousands of clones, roughly 98% being singletons. The specimen sequenced was naive CD8+ T cells sorted from blood. These receptors were collected from a man under 40 in good health. The CDR3 runs from the conserved cysteine through the conserved F or W. Expanded clones are given a class, and other clones once, few, many or no size at all.

V gene	J gene	clone size	CDR3 protein
TRBV30	TRBJ2-3	NA	CAWSVLDTDTQYF
TRBV29-1	TRBJ1-2	NA	CSVEDGYSWGYTF
TRBV9	TRBJ2-7	NA	CASSVAAGRNYEQYF
TRBV29-1	TRBJ2-1	NA	CSEIAVYNEQFF
TRBV18	TRBJ1-1	NA	CASSPPSGGLSEAFF
TRBV4-3	TRBJ2-7	once	CASSQGGAASHEQYF
TRBV28	TRBJ2-7	NA	CASRPTGSYEQYF
TRBV7-9	TRBJ2-5	NA	CASASEGETQYF
TRBV28	TRBJ2-7	once	CASSWRTSGKAEQYF
TRBV28	TRBJ1-5	NA	CATQRRASNQPQHF
TRBV15	TRBJ2-5	NA	CATSRVGSQETQYF
TRBV6-5	TRBJ2-5	NA	CASSYSQETQYF
TRBV28	TRBJ2-2	NA	CASRNEQGITGELFF
TRBV30	TRBJ2-3	NA	CAWRTRRSPSTDTQYF
TRBV27	TRBJ2-2	NA	CASCGTRNTGELFF
TRBV5-1	TRBJ2-7	NA	CASSLASGISYEQYF
TRBV2	TRBJ2-1	NA	CASRERTSGYYNEQFF
TRBV27	TRBJ2-5	NA	CASSPYMGKSQETQYF
TRBV7-6	TRBJ2-2	NA	CASSTGAATGELFF
TRBV7-9	TRBJ1-5	NA	CASSLAPPYSNQPQHF
TRBV9	TRBJ2-7	NA	CASSDRQGDEQYF
TRBV27	TRBJ1-2	NA	CASSLSPLYGYTF
TRBV6-5	TRBJ2-1	many	CASSYSSGIGNEQFF
TRBV7-9	TRBJ1-3	NA	CASSFTGLAGNTIYF
TRBV5-1	TRBJ2-2	NA	CASSQLQMSTGELFF
TRBV7-9	TRBJ2-7	NA	CASSHNRESLGEQYF